The next 5 T cell receptor beta chains were all read from a single sample in a study of T-cell reconstitution after alpha-beta-depleted transplantation in children. A library of TCRbeta sequences, prepared with unique molecular identifiers, was generated. Using its own MiXCR run on the PCR reads, TCRdb lists one record per CDR3 protein. Of more than 550,000 distinct CDR3 sequences detected, 10% to 13% appear once; the ten largest clones hold around 4%. Sample: PBMCs from the stem cell graft donor, taken from the stem cell graft. The source is a human donor who donated a stem cell graft to a child with acute myeloid leukemia.

This clonotype has more than one count but fewer than ten. The chain recombines TRBV20-1 with TRBJ1-4; D gene unclear. CDR3 length: 13 amino acids. CDR1 and CDR2 from the germline V gene are DFQATT and SNEGSKA (reference sequence). The V end lost 2 bases, the J end lost 5 bases, and 9 bases lay between the germline ends. DNA for the CDR3: TGCAGTGCTAGACCTCCTGCGAATGAAAAACTGTTTTTT. Amino acid sequence: CSARPPANEKLFF.

This clonotype was observed a few times. J is TRBJ2-1 and V is TRBV4-2; D is perhaps TRBD2 (6 bases). In germline, CDR1 is LGHNA, CDR2 YNFKEQ. CDR3 length equals 15 residues. Trimming took 1 base from V and 4 from J, leaving 11 bases between them. The CDR3 coding sequence is TGTGCCAGCAGCCAAGCCCCTGGGGGGTACAATGAGCAGTTCTTC. It yields the protein CASSQAPGGYNEQFF.

This clonotype was recorded a few times. The V call is TRBV7-2, the J call TRBJ1-2; a possible D gene is TRBD1 (6 bases). Trimming cost V 5 bases and J 6 bases, with 13 bases left between them. The CDR3 has 13 residues. Per germline, CDR1 SGHTA and CDR2 FQGNSA. CDR3 sequence reads: CASSLQGTHGYTF. DNA of the CDR3: TGTGCCAGCAGCCTACAGGGTACCCATGGCTACACCTTC.

This clonotype has at least ten counts. The V gene is TRBV12-3 or TRBV12-4, the J gene TRBJ1-2, with unresolved D. With 5 bases removed from V and 8 bases from J, the gap between germline ends came to 12 bases. The CDR3 spans 12 residues. The CDR3 coding sequence is TGTGCCAGCAGTCTCCACCGCGGAGGCTACACCTTC. Protein: CASSLHRGGYTF.

Ten or more counts support this clonotype. The V and J genes are TRBV7-2 and TRBJ2-1; D unresolved. Germline V lookup: CDR1 SGHTA, CDR2 FQGNSA. The CDR3 runs 12 residues. V was trimmed by 5 bases and J by 8 bases, leaving 10 bases between them. CDR3 protein: CASSPNYHEQFF. CDR3 coding DNA: TGTGCCAGCAGCCCAAATTATCATGAGCAGTTCTTC.